The 14 T cell receptor beta chains below come from one sample, sequenced in a study of blood T cell repertoires in COVID-19. TCRdb's table, derived via immunoSEQ multiplex PCR, lists solely in-frame clones and lacks some. The repertoire holds some 60,000 clones, with around nine tenths as singletons. The specimen sequenced was peripheral blood. The receptor set was obtained from a man between 70 and 80 years old with acute or convalescent COVID-19.

The CDR3, as DNA: TGTGCCAGCACCGCCCAGAAGGGGATCATCACTGAAGCTTTCTTT. Translated: CASTAQKGIITEAFF. The chain carries TRBV11-2 and TRBJ1-1; a possible D gene is TRBD1 (5 bases). V was cut by 7 bases and J by 4 bases, with 19 bases left in between. Germline-derived CDR1 and CDR2 are SGHAT and FQNNGV. There are 15 residues in the CDR3.

V gene TRBV5-1 combines with J gene TRBJ2-7, with 9 bases that match TRBD1. This CDR3 is 15 amino acids long. Losses at the gene ends were 4 bases for V and 0 bases for J; bases not matched to a gene: 5. CDR1 and CDR2 from the germline V gene are SGHRS and YFSETQ. CDR3 DNA: TGCGCCAGCAGCCGGCGGACAGGGGACTCCTACGAGCAGTACTTC. It encodes CASSRRTGDSYEQYF. The whole variable domain, filled in from reference TRBV5-1 and TRBJ2-7, reads KAGVTQTPRYLIKTRGQQVTLSCSPISGHRSVSWYQQTPGQGLQFLFEYFSETQRNKGNFPGRFSGRQFSNSRSEMNVSTLELGDSALYLCASSRRTGDSYEQYFGPGTRLTVT.

V usage is TRBV6-5 and J usage is TRBJ1-6, with D perhaps TRBD1 (6 bases). This CDR3 contains 13 residues. Trimming took 7 bases from V and 7 from J, leaving 11 bases between them. Germline V lookup: CDR1 MNHEY, CDR2 SVGAGI. The CDR3 protein is CASTRGANSPLHF. The DNA of the CDR3 is TGTGCCAGCACCCGGGGGGCCAATTCACCCCTCCACTTT.

V and J are TRBV5-1 and TRBJ1-4; no reliable D call. The V gene lost 4 bases and the J gene lost 0 bases, with 7 bases spanning the gap. Germline assignment: CDR1 SGHRS and CDR2 YFSETQ. The CDR3 covers 14 residues. The DNA of the CDR3 is TGCGCCAGCAGCCGGGATACAACTAATGAAAAACTGTTTTTT. It codes for CASSRDTTNEKLFF.

This clone was detected once. The chain combines TRBV5-1 with TRBJ1-2; TRBD1 is a possible D gene (6 bases). Germline values: CDR1 SGHRS, CDR2 YFSETQ. The CDR3 runs 15 residues. The V and J ends lost 4 bases and 4 bases respectively, with 17 bases between them. CDR3 DNA: TGCGCCAGCAGCCCCTTAGTAGGGGGTCTCTATGGCTACACCTTC. Residues: CASSPLVGGLYGYTF.

The rearrangement links TRBV30 to TRBJ1-2; TRBD1 aligns across 8 bases. The trim removed 5 bases at V and 4 bases at J, leaving 12 bases unmatched. CDR1 and CDR2 (germline): GTSNPN, SVGIG (reference sequence). There are 15 residues in the CDR3. The DNA of the CDR3 is TGTGCCTGGGGATTAGCAGGGGGCGGAGGCTATGGCTACACCTTC. Protein sequence: CAWGLAGGGGYGYTF.

The genes are TRBV15 and TRBJ1-1; D might be TRBD1 (5 bases). The CDR3 totals 16 residues. Trimming pared 1 base from V and 4 bases from J, leaving 16 bases between. In germline, CDR1 is LNHNV, CDR2 YYDKDF (reference sequence). This CDR3 is CATSRVAGIGGTEAFF. The CDR3 DNA sequence: TGTGCCACCAGCAGAGTGGCGGGGATCGGGGGCACTGAAGCTTTCTTT. The whole variable domain, filled in from reference TRBV15 and TRBJ1-1, reads DAMVIQNPRYQVTQFGKPVTLSCSQTLNHNVMYWYQQKSSQAPKLLFHYYDKDFNNEADTPDNFQSRRPNTSFCFLDIRSPGLGDTAMYLCATSRVAGIGGTEAFFGQGTRLTVV.

The V call is TRBV5-1, the J call TRBJ1-1; 9 bases fit TRBD1. Per germline, CDR1 SGHRS and CDR2 YFSETQ. The CDR3 is 14 residues long. V was pared by 0 bases and J by 9 bases, with 6 bases of the junction left unmatched. The CDR3 here is CASSLEGTGSKAFF. The CDR3 region has the DNA TGCGCCAGCAGCTTGGAAGGGACAGGGTCAAAAGCTTTCTTT.

This clone is medium-sized in the sample. The chain joins TRBV3-1 (or the pseudogene TRBV3-2) to TRBJ1-1; TRBD1 is a possible D gene (6 bases). The CDR3 length is 15 residues. Germline V gene data show CDR1 as LGHDT and CDR2 as YNNKEL (reference sequence). The V and J ends lost 4 bases and 0 bases respectively, with 12 bases between them. This chain's CDR3 is CASSPSGQMNTEAFF. The CDR3 coding sequence is TGTGCCAGCAGCCCTTCCGGACAGATGAACACTGAAGCTTTCTTT.

The genes are TRBV11-2 and TRBJ2-3; 10 bases fit TRBD2. Unmatched junction bases numbered 15, after V lost 5 bases and J lost 4 bases. The CDR3 length is 18 residues. CDR1 and CDR2 (germline): SGHAT, FQNNGV. Here the CDR3 DNA reads TGTGCCAGCAGCCTCCGATACCGGGGACTAGCGTATGCAGATACGCAGTATTTT. It encodes CASSLRYRGLAYADTQYF.

The V call is TRBV5-6, the J call TRBJ2-1; 7 positions match TRBD2. The CDR3 has 13 residues. Unmatched junction bases numbered 4, after V lost 0 bases and J lost 10 bases. Germline CDR1 reads SGHDT; CDR2 reads YYEEEE. CDR3 coding DNA: TGTGCCAGCAGCTTGGCCGGGGGGTGGGAGCAGTTCTTC. Translated, it gives CASSLAGGWEQFF.

This rearrangement joins TRBV12-3 or TRBV12-4 to TRBJ1-5; D gene ambiguous. The CDR3 sequence is 13 residues long. The V and J ends lost 6 bases and 7 bases respectively, with 13 bases between them. The CDR3 is CASSPEGRQPQHF. The CDR3 DNA follows: TGTGCCAGCAGCCCTGAGGGTCGGCAGCCCCAGCATTTT.

This chain uses TRBV7-9 with TRBJ2-7; D gene uncertain. The germline CDR1 and CDR2 sequences are SEHNR and FQNEAQ (reference sequence). Trimming removed 5 bases at V and 7 bases at J, with 15 bases between. This CDR3 has 13 residues. Here the CDR3 DNA reads TGTGCCAGCAGCCCCACAGACCTCTGGGAGCAGTACTTC. Translation gives CASSPTDLWEQYF.

Turning to this clone: The junction shows a germline mismatch at one end, possibly a read error. The rearrangement links TRBV5-1 to TRBJ1-3, with 11 nucleotides matching TRBD1. The germline V gene encodes CDR1 SGHRS and CDR2 YFSETQ. CDR3 length: 16 amino acids. The CDR3 loop is CATSPGQGGSGNTIYF. For the CDR3, the DNA is TGCGCCACCAGCCCGGGACAGGGGGGCTCTGGAAACACCATATATTTT.